The 16 T cell receptor beta chains given below trace back to one sample, sequenced in a study of T-cell memory formation after mild COVID-19. From the 5' RACE reads, TCRdb called clonotypes with MiXCR, one entry per CDR3 protein. Among about 440,000 distinct CDR3 sequences listed, roughly 20% were seen once. The material sequenced was PBMCs or a T cell subset sorted from them (not recorded which). These receptors all come from an adult woman who had mild COVID-19 (a few samples of this study predate the infection). Cell type and time point are not known.

The rearrangement uses TRBV20-1 and TRBJ2-7; TRBD1 or TRBD2 may be the D gene (7 bases each). There are 14 residues in the CDR3. V lost 2 bases, J lost 4 bases, and 15 bases lay in between. Germline V lookup: CDR1 DFQATT, CDR2 SNEGSKA (reference sequence). CDR3 in amino acids: CSARSQGGLYEQYF. The CDR3, as DNA: TGCAGTGCTAGATCCCAGGGGGGGCTGTACGAGCAGTACTTC.

The chain recombines TRBV11-2 with TRBJ2-7; 10 nucleotides agree with TRBD2. The J segment lost 0 bases and the V segment lost 5 bases, leaving 4 bases of the junction unmatched. Germline values: CDR1 SGHAT, CDR2 FQNNGV. The CDR3 is 15 residues long. CDR3 sequence (DNA): TGTGCCAGCAGCCAACTAGCGGGGCCCTCCTACGAGCAGTACTTC. Translation: CASSQLAGPSYEQYF.

The rearrangement uses TRBV6-2 or TRBV6-3 and TRBJ2-7; the match to TRBD2 covers 8 bases. V shed 5 bases and J 3 bases; nucleotides not matched to a gene: 9. Germline V lookup: CDR1 MNHEY, CDR2 SVGEGT. This CDR3 contains 15 residues. CDR3 DNA: TGTGCCAGCAGTATAATTCTAGCGGGCAACTACGAGCAGTACTTC. This codes for CASSIILAGNYEQYF.

This clonotype was seen only a few times. CDR3 sequence: CASSLGQTQPQHF. The DNA for the CDR3 is TGTGCCAGCAGTCTGGGACAGACCCAGCCCCAGCATTTT. J is TRBJ1-5 and V is TRBV12-3 or TRBV12-4; 7 nucleotides agree with TRBD1. Trimming took 5 bases from V and 7 from J; bases not matched to a gene: 5. The CDR3 extends over 13 amino acids.

The chain carries TRBV29-1 and TRBJ1-1, with D unclear. CDR3 size: 11 residues. The V end was cut by 7 bases, the J end by 3 bases, with 9 bases between. CDR1 SQVTM and CDR2 ANQGSEA come from the germline V gene. The CDR3 is CSAEEDTEAFF. The CDR3 nucleotides read TGCAGCGCTGAGGAGGACACTGAAGCTTTCTTT.

The chain is built from TRBV10-3 and TRBJ2-1, with TRBD2 matching over 8 bases. This CDR3 has 13 amino acids. Trimming removed 8 bases from V and 4 bases from J; junction bases left unmatched: 4. The V gene's germline CDR1 is ENHRY and CDR2 SYGVKD. CDR3 loop: CAIATSGYNEQFF. Written as DNA, the CDR3 is TGTGCCATCGCAACTAGCGGTTACAATGAGCAGTTCTTC.

This clonotype was counted between two and nine times. The V call is TRBV7-8, the J call TRBJ2-3; a weak D match, TRBD1 (5 bases). V gave up 4 bases and J gave up 0 bases, with 11 bases separating them. CDR1 and CDR2 from the germline V gene are SGHVS and FQNEAQ. There are 15 residues in the CDR3. The chain's CDR3 is CASSSLGPSTDTQYF. The DNA of the CDR3 is TGTGCCAGCAGCTCACTGGGGCCGAGCACAGATACGCAGTATTTT.

The chain has TRBV6-6 and TRBJ1-1; 7 bases agree with TRBD1. Germline trimming cut 5 bases from V and 6 bases from J; bases unmatched to any gene: 9. CDR1 and CDR2 from the germline V gene are MNHNY and SVGAGI (reference sequence). This CDR3 region has 14 residues. The CDR3 DNA is TGTGCCAGCAGTCGGGACAGCGGGACCCCTGAAGCTTTCTTT. Translation: CASSRDSGTPEAFF.

This clonotype showed up just a few times. This chain links TRBV12-3 or TRBV12-4 with TRBJ2-7, with 9 positions matching TRBD1. The CDR3 is 18 residues long. V gave up 0 bases and J gave up 5 bases; unmatched junction bases: 14. Written as DNA, the CDR3 is TGTGCCAGCAGTTTAGCCAGGCCAGGGACAGGGCTTGGTGACGAGCAGTACTTC. Translating gives CASSLARPGTGLGDEQYF.

The rearrangement joins TRBV10-3 to TRBJ1-1; D is possibly TRBD1 (5 bases). V lost 0 bases to trimming and J lost 0 bases, with 8 bases between them. From germline, CDR1 is ENHRY and CDR2 SYGVKD. The length of the CDR3 is 15 residues. The CDR3 nucleotides are TGTGCCATCAGTGAGTCACAGGATTTGAACACTGAAGCTTTCTTT. This translates into CAISESQDLNTEAFF.

The V and J genes are TRBV4-1 and TRBJ2-7, with D possibly matching TRBD1 (6 bases). In germline, CDR1 is MGHRA, CDR2 YSYEKL. V was shortened by 1 base and J by 3 bases, with 10 bases between the two germline ends. The CDR3 spans 14 residues. The CDR3 region has the DNA TGCGCCAGCAGCCAAGGGGCAGGGGACTACGAGCAGTACTTC. As protein: CASSQGAGDYEQYF.

The chain combines TRBV7-2 with TRBJ2-3; D is uncertain. V lost 4 bases and J lost 0, with 14 bases in between. Germline assignment: CDR1 SGHTA and CDR2 FQGNSA. The CDR3 covers 16 residues. In nucleotides, the CDR3 is TGTGCCAGCAGCTCCATAGGGTCCGCTAGCACAGATACGCAGTATTTT. It encodes CASSSIGSASTDTQYF. The full variable domain, in which reference TRBV7-2 and TRBJ2-3 provide the parts outside the CDR3, is GAGVSQSPSNKVTEKGKDVELRCDPISGHTALYWYRQSLGQGLEFLIYFQGNSAPDKSGLPSDRFSAERTGGSVSTLTIQRTQQEDSAVYLCASSSIGSASTDTQYFGPGTRLTVL.

This clonotype has only a few counts. The gene calls are TRBV9 and TRBJ2-7; D call uncertain. The CDR3 has 15 amino acids. V lost 3 bases to trimming and J lost 1 base, with 14 bases between them. CDR1 SGDLS and CDR2 YYNGEE come from the germline V gene. CDR3 amino acids: CASSETVHRSYEQYF. CDR3 coding DNA: TGTGCCAGCAGCGAGACGGTACACCGTTCCTACGAGCAGTACTTC.

The chain joins TRBV20-1 to TRBJ1-1, with 12 bases identical to TRBD1. Germline CDR1 reads DFQATT; CDR2 reads SNEGSKA (reference sequence). CDR3 length: 19 residues. V shed 0 bases, J shed 1 base, and the junction held 12 bases outside the gene matches. CDR3 amino acids: CSARDWGTGGRSSNTEAFF. The CDR3 nucleotides read TGCAGTGCTAGAGATTGGGGGACAGGGGGCCGATCATCGAACACTGAAGCTTTCTTT.

Of note for this clonotype: Germline and junction disagree at one end, which may indicate a read error. This chain uses TRBV3-1 with TRBJ2-2, with D possibly TRBD2 on 6 matching bases. CDR1 LGHDT and CDR2 YNNKEL come from the germline V gene (reference sequence). The CDR3 spans 14 residues. The chain's CDR3 is CASSQAGNTGELFF. DNA for the CDR3: TGTGCCAGCAGTCAAGCGGGGAACACCGGGGAGCTGTTTTTT.

This clonotype turned up a few times. The chain carries TRBV7-8 and TRBJ2-7, with D tentatively TRBD2 (5 bases). The CDR3 runs to 14 residues. Germline CDR1 and CDR2: SGHVS and FQNEAQ. Trimming cost V 5 bases and J 9 bases, with 20 bases left between them. CDR3 DNA: TGTGCCAGCAGCCCAGGCCGGGATCCGACTGGGCAGTACTTC. Protein: CASSPGRDPTGQYF.